This entry is about one T cell receptor (beta chain). There is no known antigen for this receptor. No much larger clone is present one base from it, and per-base qualities are unavailable. From cysteine to phenylalanine, the CDR3 is 14 amino acids long. The entry retains the CDR3 DNA only, 42 bases that are in frame from base 1. From the germline V gene (reference sequence), CDR1 is LGHDT and CDR2 is YNNKEL. Trimming removed 4 bases from V and 2 bases from J; the gene matches leave 4 bases unexplained. These data are taken from a study of blood T cell repertoires in COVID-19 (dated by TCRdb to the early 2020s). Concerning the study at large: The collaborator samples originated in the United States, Italy and Spain and spanned the acute and convalescent phases of COVID-19. The dataset comprised deeply sampled blood TCRbeta repertoires from subjects exposed to, actively infected with, or recovered from COVID-19. The repertoires were released in a freely available public database intended as a resource for research on the immune response to SARS-CoV-2. The material from the prospective study consisted of cDNA or gDNA derived from T cells, B-cell-depleted T cells, or PBMCs. A de-identified subject ID, COVID-19 status, age in years and sex were almost always included in the sample metadata. Samples came from the ongoing ImmuneRACE study (first 160 participants) plus 1,254 subjects from 6 global collaborators. HLA class I and class II types, where available, came from metadata supplied by the sample provider rather than from assay-based typing. Broad study findings and their caveats: The amount of clinical and demographic metadata varied by source and participant and was provided uncurated.

Each collaborating institution followed its own protocols to collect whole blood in K2EDTA tubes. Collaborator samples were shipped for TCRbeta analysis as frozen whole blood, isolated PBMCs, or DNA extracted from either sample type. TCRbeta CDR3 regions were amplified from genomic DNA using the immunoSEQ Assay, a bias-controlled multiplex PCR. As for the original processing: Within the assay, amplification of reference gene primers was used to estimate how many nucleated cells each sample contained. Sequence reads were collapsed and filtered to measure the absolute abundance of every unique TCRbeta CDR3 rearrangement. For each sample, productive Simpson clonality was calculated as the square root of Simpson's diversity index over productive rearrangements. TCRdb provides this immuneACCESS table in a form limited to in-frame rearrangements. Some clones are lacking; in checked studies, under half of them reflect an unresolved V gene, and why the rest are absent is not known. V, J and clone size were drawn from that table, and D and trimming were deduced from the DNA. In all, the sample holds about 85,000 clones, and about four fifths of those were seen once. The top ten clones comprise around 14% of the sample.

Recombination joined TRBV3-1 (or the pseudogene TRBV3-2) with TRBJ2-5, with 7 central nucleotides matching TRBD2. The sequence derives from a human donor in a cohort sampled during active COVID-19. The sequenced sample was peripheral blood. Here the CDR3 is given as CASSLGTTQETQYF. In nucleotides, the sequence is TGTGCCAGCAGCCTCGGGACTACACAAGAGACCCAGTACTTC.